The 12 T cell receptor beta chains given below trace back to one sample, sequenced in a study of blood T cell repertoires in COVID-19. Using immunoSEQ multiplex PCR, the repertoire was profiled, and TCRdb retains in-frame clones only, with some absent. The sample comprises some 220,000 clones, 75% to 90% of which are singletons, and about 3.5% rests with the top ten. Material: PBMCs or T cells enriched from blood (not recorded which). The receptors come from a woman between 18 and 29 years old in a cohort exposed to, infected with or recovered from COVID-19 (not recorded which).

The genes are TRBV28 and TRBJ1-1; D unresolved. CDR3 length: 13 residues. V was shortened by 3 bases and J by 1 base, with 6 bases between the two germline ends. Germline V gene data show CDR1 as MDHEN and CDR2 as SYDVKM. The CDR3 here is CASSFFSNTEAFF. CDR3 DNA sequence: TGTGCCAGCAGTTTCTTTTCGAACACTGAAGCTTTCTTT.

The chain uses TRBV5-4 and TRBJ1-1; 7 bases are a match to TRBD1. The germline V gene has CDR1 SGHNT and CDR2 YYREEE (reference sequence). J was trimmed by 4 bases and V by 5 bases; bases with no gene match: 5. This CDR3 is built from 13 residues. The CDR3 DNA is TGTGCCAGCAGACAGACAGGGATCACTGAAGCTTTCTTT. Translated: CASRQTGITEAFF.

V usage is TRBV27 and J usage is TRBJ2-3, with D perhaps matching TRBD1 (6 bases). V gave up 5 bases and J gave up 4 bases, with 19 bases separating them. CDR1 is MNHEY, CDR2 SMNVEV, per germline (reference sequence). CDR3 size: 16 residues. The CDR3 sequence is CASSPDRGSYADTQYF. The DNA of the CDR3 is TGTGCCAGCAGTCCCGATAGGGGGAGTTACGCAGATACGCAGTATTTT.

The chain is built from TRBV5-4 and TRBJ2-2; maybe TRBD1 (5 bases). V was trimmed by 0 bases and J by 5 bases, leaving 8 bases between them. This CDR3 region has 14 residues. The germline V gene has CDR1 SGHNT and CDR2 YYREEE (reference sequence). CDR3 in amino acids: CASSLDRRTGELFF. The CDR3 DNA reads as TGTGCCAGCAGCTTGGACAGGAGAACCGGGGAGCTGTTTTTT.

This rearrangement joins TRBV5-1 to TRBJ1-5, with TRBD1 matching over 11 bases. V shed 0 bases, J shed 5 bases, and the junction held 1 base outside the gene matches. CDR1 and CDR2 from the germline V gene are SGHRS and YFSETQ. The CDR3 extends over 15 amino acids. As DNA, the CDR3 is TGCGCCAGCAGCTTGGCGGGACAGGGGGATCAGCCCCAGCATTTT. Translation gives CASSLAGQGDQPQHF.

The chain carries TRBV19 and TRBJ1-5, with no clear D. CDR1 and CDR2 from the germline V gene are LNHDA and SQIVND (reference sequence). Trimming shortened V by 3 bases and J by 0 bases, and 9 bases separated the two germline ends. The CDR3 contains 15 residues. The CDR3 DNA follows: TGTGCCAGTAGTATGAGGGCTCCTAGCAATCAGCCCCAGCATTTT. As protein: CASSMRAPSNQPQHF. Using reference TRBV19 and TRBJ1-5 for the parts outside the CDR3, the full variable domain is DGGITQSPKYLFRKEGQNVTLSCEQNLNHDAMYWYRQDPGQGLRLIYYSQIVNDFQKGDIAEGYSVSREKKESFPLTVTSAQKNPTAFYLCASSMRAPSNQPQHFGDGTRLSIL.

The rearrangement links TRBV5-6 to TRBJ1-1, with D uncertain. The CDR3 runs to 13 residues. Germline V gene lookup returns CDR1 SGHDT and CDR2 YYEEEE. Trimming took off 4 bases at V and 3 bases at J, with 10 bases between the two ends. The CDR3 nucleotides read TGTGCCAGCAGCAAGAACTGGTACACTGAAGCTTTCTTT. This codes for CASSKNWYTEAFF.

The CDR3 DNA is TGTGCCAGCAGGAGGGACAGGGAGGCTGAAGCTTTCTTT. Protein product: CASRRDREAEAFF. The chain has TRBV2 and TRBJ1-1, with 9 bases fitting TRBD1. The CDR3 sequence is 13 residues long. Germline CDR1 reads SNHLY; CDR2 reads FYNNEI. V lost 6 bases, J lost 6 bases, and 5 bases stayed unmatched.

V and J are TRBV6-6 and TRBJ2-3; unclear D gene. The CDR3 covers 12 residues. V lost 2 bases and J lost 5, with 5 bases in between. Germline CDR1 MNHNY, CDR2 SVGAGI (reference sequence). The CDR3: CASSYVEDTQYF. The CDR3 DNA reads TGTGCCAGCAGTTACGTAGAAGATACGCAGTATTTT.

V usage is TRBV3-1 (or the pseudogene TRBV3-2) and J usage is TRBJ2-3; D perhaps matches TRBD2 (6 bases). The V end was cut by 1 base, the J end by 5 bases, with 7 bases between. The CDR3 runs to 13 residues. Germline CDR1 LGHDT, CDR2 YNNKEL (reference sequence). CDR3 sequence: CASSQGGVDTQYF. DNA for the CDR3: TGTGCCAGCAGCCAAGGGGGGGTAGATACGCAGTATTTT.

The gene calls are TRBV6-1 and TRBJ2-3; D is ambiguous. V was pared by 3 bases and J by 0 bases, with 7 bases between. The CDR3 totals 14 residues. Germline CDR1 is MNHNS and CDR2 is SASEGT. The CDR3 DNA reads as TGTGCCAGCAGTGACATGAGAAGCACAGATACGCAGTATTTT. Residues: CASSDMRSTDTQYF.

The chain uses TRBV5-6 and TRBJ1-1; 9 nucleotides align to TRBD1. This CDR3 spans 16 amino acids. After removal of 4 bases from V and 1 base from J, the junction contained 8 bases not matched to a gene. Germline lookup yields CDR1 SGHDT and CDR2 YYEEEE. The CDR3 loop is CASSRFEQGANTEAFF. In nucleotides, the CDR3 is TGTGCCAGCAGCCGATTCGAACAGGGGGCGAACACTGAAGCTTTCTTT.